One and the same sample provided the 28 T cell receptor beta chains below, sequenced in a study of early T cells in non-severe SARS-CoV-2 infection. TCRdb reprocessed the 5' RACE reads with MiXCR, giving one entry per CDR3 protein. The sample has more than 55,000 distinct CDR3 sequences; roughly 13% are singletons. The sequenced sample consisted of whole blood. These receptors originate from an adult who was a healthcare worker with PCR-confirmed SARS-CoV-2 infection or an uninfected control (not recorded which).

This clonotype was seen repeatedly, ten times or more. This chain connects TRBV7-9 to TRBJ2-7; tentative D call: TRBD1 (6 bases). The germline V and J ends were trimmed by 2 bases and 1 base, with 12 bases remaining between them. Germline CDR1 SEHNR, CDR2 FQNEAQ (reference sequence). The CDR3 is 15 amino acids. Here the CDR3 reads CASSLSAGVSYEQYF. In nucleotides, the CDR3 is TGTGCCAGCAGCTTATCCGCAGGGGTATCCTACGAGCAGTACTTC.

The chain has TRBV7-2 and TRBJ2-1; 10 bases match TRBD1. From germline, CDR1 is SGHTA and CDR2 FQGNSA. J gave up 15 bases and V 4 bases, and 9 bases lay outside the gene matches. This CDR3 comprises 13 residues. The CDR3 DNA sequence: TGTGCCAGCAGCTCCCCTTTGGGACAGGGGTCGTTCTTC. Amino acid sequence: CASSSPLGQGSFF.

The chain has TRBV7-3 and TRBJ2-1; D is undetermined. Germline CDR1 reads SGHTA; CDR2 reads FQGTGA. V lost 5 bases, J lost 4 bases, and 9 bases lay in between. The CDR3 totals 13 residues. In nucleotides, the CDR3 is TGTGCCAGCAGCACTACAGAATACAATGAGCAGTTCTTC. Translation: CASSTTEYNEQFF.

This clonotype was picked up many times. The rearrangement joins TRBV12-3 or TRBV12-4 to TRBJ2-7; D is perhaps TRBD1 (5 bases). CDR3 length equals 15 residues. Trimming removed 5 bases at V and 5 bases at J, with 19 bases between. The CDR3 DNA reads TGTGCCAGCAGTCCCCCAGGGAAAAAGAAGCACGAGCAGTACTTC. Its translation: CASSPPGKKKHEQYF.

The table lists this clonotype with a few counts. J is TRBJ1-1 and V is TRBV9, with D possibly TRBD1 on 6 matching bases. Germline V CDR1 and CDR2: SGDLS, YYNGEE. CDR3 length: 12 amino acids. V lost 0 bases and J lost 8, with 8 bases in between. The CDR3 region is CASSVEGGEAFF. The CDR3 nucleotides are TGTGCCAGCAGCGTAGAGGGGGGCGAAGCTTTCTTT.

This clonotype was counted a few times. V usage is TRBV2 and J usage is TRBJ2-2; D gene uncertain. CDR3 length equals 13 residues. Germline CDR1 reads SNHLY; CDR2 reads FYNNEI. With 7 bases removed from V and 6 bases from J, the gap between germline ends came to 12 bases. This CDR3 is CASTPVGPGELFF. DNA of the CDR3: TGTGCCAGCACCCCCGTTGGCCCCGGGGAGCTGTTTTTT.

This clonotype was counted only a few times. V gene TRBV10-3 combines with J gene TRBJ2-3; 9 bases match TRBD2. V shed 3 bases and J 2 bases; nucleotides not matched to a gene: 9. This CDR3 has 17 residues. The germline V gene encodes CDR1 ENHRY and CDR2 SYGVKD. In DNA, the CDR3 is TGTGCCATCAGTGAAAGGCAGAGCGGGGGGTCCACAGATACGCAGTATTTT. Amino acids: CAISERQSGGSTDTQYF.

This clonotype showed up just a few times. The chain combines TRBV19 with TRBJ2-2; unclear D gene. CDR1 is LNHDA, CDR2 SQIVND, per germline (reference sequence). Trimming took off 5 bases at V and 4 bases at J, with 20 bases between the two ends. This CDR3 has 17 residues. CDR3 DNA sequence: TGTGCCAGTAGTCCGCCGTCGGTCCCCCGCGGCACCGGGGAGCTGTTTTTT. Protein: CASSPPSVPRGTGELFF.

This clonotype was picked up many times. V is TRBV7-9 and J is TRBJ1-6; TRBD1 aligns across 9 bases. CDR3 length: 15 amino acids. In germline, CDR1 is SEHNR, CDR2 FQNEAQ (reference sequence). V gave up 1 base and J gave up 7 bases; unmatched junction bases: 2. The CDR3 loop reads CASSLGDRVNSPLHF. The CDR3 nucleotides are TGTGCCAGCAGCTTAGGGGACAGGGTCAATTCACCCCTCCACTTT.

This clonotype was recorded many times. The CDR3 loop reads CASSDPRQTYEQYF. CDR3 in DNA: TGTGCCAGCAGCGACCCACGACAGACCTACGAGCAGTACTTC. The chain couples TRBV11-2 to TRBJ2-7; D might be TRBD1 (5 bases). The V gene lost 5 bases and the J gene lost 2 bases, with 13 bases spanning the gap. Germline loops: CDR1 SGHAT, CDR2 FQNNGV. There are 14 residues in the CDR3. The full variable domain, in which reference TRBV11-2 and TRBJ2-7 provide the parts outside the CDR3, is EAGVAQSPRYKIIEKRQSVAFWCNPISGHATLYWYQQILGQGPKLLIQFQNNGVVDDSQLPKDRFSAERLKGVDSTLKIQPAKLEDSAVYLCASSDPRQTYEQYFGPGTRLTVT.

This clonotype was observed many times. The V and J genes are TRBV5-4 and TRBJ2-7; D gene ambiguous. The CDR3 covers 15 residues. Germline CDR1 reads SGHNT; CDR2 reads YYREEE (reference sequence). Trimming took off 4 bases at V and 4 bases at J, with 18 bases between the two ends. The chain's CDR3 is CASSRETDTKYEQYF. CDR3 bases: TGTGCCAGCAGCCGCGAGACCGACACTAAATACGAGCAGTACTTC.

About this clonotype: A clone one base away is much larger, so this may be a read error. The J gene is TRBJ1-2, the V gene TRBV12-3 or TRBV12-4, with D uncertain. This CDR3 is built from 14 residues. V lost 5 bases, J lost 4 bases, and 14 bases lay in between. CDR3: CASSTEAWGYGYTF. The CDR3 coding sequence is TGTGCCAGCAGTACAGAGGCATGGGGCTATGGCTACACCTTC.

This clonotype came up many times. The chain couples TRBV4-3 to TRBJ2-3; 14 bases are a match to TRBD2. The germline CDR1 and CDR2 sequences are LGHNA and YSLEER. This CDR3 region has 17 residues. V lost 3 bases to trimming and J lost 8 bases; unmatched junction nucleotides: 10. CDR3 sequence (DNA): TGCGCCAGCAGCCAGTATTCGACTAGCGGGGGGGCCGGTACGCAGTATTTT. The encoded protein is CASSQYSTSGGAGTQYF.

This clonotype was recorded at least ten times. V gene TRBV27 combines with J gene TRBJ1-2; 8 positions agree with TRBD1. CDR1 and CDR2 (germline): MNHEY, SMNVEV (reference sequence). The V and J ends lost 7 bases and 1 base, in that order; junction bases with no gene match: 8. The CDR3 sequence is 15 residues long. The DNA for the CDR3 is TGTGCCAGCACCCCCAACAGGGGGGGTAACTATGGCTACACCTTC. Protein sequence: CASTPNRGGNYGYTF.

The genes are TRBV12-3 or TRBV12-4 and TRBJ2-5, with 8 bases identical to TRBD1. The CDR3 is 16 amino acids. V was clipped by 2 bases and J by 0 bases; unmatched bases: 5. The DNA for the CDR3 is TGTGCCAGCAGTTTACCGGGACAGGAGTACCAAGAGACCCAGTACTTC. Translation gives CASSLPGQEYQETQYF.

In this sample, this clonotype turned up a few times. The chain has TRBV20-1 and TRBJ2-1, with D possibly matching TRBD2 (6 bases). The CDR3 contains 14 residues. Deletions cut 4 bases from V and 3 bases from J, with 13 bases between. Germline CDR1 is DFQATT and CDR2 is SNEGSKA (reference sequence). The CDR3 is CSAIRLRGYNEQFF. The CDR3 DNA follows: TGCAGTGCTATACGGCTGCGGGGCTACAATGAGCAGTTCTTC.

This clonotype appeared many times. V is TRBV7-8 and J is TRBJ2-3; the match to TRBD2 covers 7 bases. V shed 5 bases and J 7 bases; nucleotides not matched to a gene: 9. Germline CDR1 and CDR2: SGHVS and FQNEAQ. The CDR3 length is 14 residues. The CDR3 protein is CASSPSRTSHTQYF. CDR3 sequence (DNA): TGTGCCAGCAGCCCGAGCCGGACTAGTCATACGCAGTATTTT.

This clonotype was recorded many times. J is TRBJ2-7 and V is TRBV29-1; 11 nucleotides match TRBD2. This CDR3 comprises 13 residues. The germline gives CDR1 SQVTM, CDR2 ANQGSEA. Germline trimming cut 4 bases from V and 3 bases from J; bases unmatched to any gene: 2. DNA of the CDR3: TGCAGCGTTGTAACTAGCGGGGGCTACGAGCAGTACTTC. Its translation is CSVVTSGGYEQYF.

This chain links TRBV6-2 or TRBV6-3 with TRBJ2-1, with 8 positions matching TRBD1. V lost 1 base to trimming and J lost 2 bases; unmatched junction nucleotides: 4. CDR3 length equals 16 residues. From germline, CDR1 is MNHEY and CDR2 SVGEGT. The DNA of the CDR3 is TGTGCCAGCAGTTACTTGGCACAGGGGGCCTACAATGAGCAGTTCTTC. It is translated as CASSYLAQGAYNEQFF.

This clonotype was seen ten or more times. The rearrangement uses TRBV15 and TRBJ2-7; D is perhaps TRBD1 (7 bases). The germline gives CDR1 LNHNV, CDR2 YYDKDF (reference sequence). Trimming shortened V by 2 bases and J by 1 base, and 12 bases separated the two germline ends. This CDR3 region has 15 residues. CDR3 sequence (DNA): TGTGCCACCAGCAGACGCGGGACAGCTTCCTACGAGCAGTACTTC. It translates to CATSRRGTASYEQYF.

The rearrangement links TRBV25-1 to TRBJ2-5; TRBD1 is a possible D gene (6 bases). Trimming removed 4 bases from V and 1 base from J, with 10 bases in between. Germline lookup yields CDR1 MGHDK and CDR2 SYGVNS. The CDR3 totals 14 residues. The CDR3 sequence: CASSVDRSQETQYF. CDR3 coding DNA: TGTGCCAGCAGTGTCGACAGGTCCCAAGAGACCCAGTACTTC. Looking up the rest from reference TRBV25-1 and TRBJ2-5 gives the full variable domain: EADIYQTPRYLVIGTGKKITLECSQTMGHDKMYWYQQDPGMELHLIHYSYGVNSTEKGDLSSESTVSRIRTEHFPLTLESARPSHTSQYLCASSVDRSQETQYFGPGTRLLVL.

In its sample, this clonotype was seen many times. The J gene is TRBJ2-1, the V gene TRBV19; 9 bases match TRBD2. After removal of 5 bases from V and 9 bases from J, the junction contained 8 bases not matched to a gene. This CDR3 comprises 14 residues. Germline lookup yields CDR1 LNHDA and CDR2 SQIVND (reference sequence). The CDR3 loop is CASSPRGLAGEQFF. CDR3 DNA: TGTGCCAGTAGTCCAAGGGGACTAGCAGGTGAGCAGTTCTTC.

Only a few counts were recorded for this clonotype. V and J are TRBV7-9 and TRBJ2-7; the match to TRBD1 covers 9 bases. The V segment lost 4 bases and the J segment 6 bases; nucleotides outside the gene matches: 16. This CDR3 has 17 amino acids. Germline CDR1 SEHNR, CDR2 FQNEAQ (reference sequence). CDR3 amino acids: CASSSPTGQGGPREQYF. CDR3 nucleotide sequence: TGTGCCAGCAGCTCGCCTACGGGACAGGGTGGACCGCGCGAGCAGTACTTC.

Many counts were recorded for this clonotype. Here the CDR3 DNA reads TGCAGTGCCCGAAGGACGGGGAACACCGGGGAGCTGTTTTTT. The encoded protein is CSARRTGNTGELFF. This sequence joins TRBV20-1 and TRBJ2-2, with D hard to call. The CDR3 runs to 14 residues. Germline assignment: CDR1 DFQATT and CDR2 SNEGSKA (reference sequence). V shed 6 bases and J shed 1 base, with 12 bases lying between them.

This clonotype was detected many times. The V and J genes are TRBV14 and TRBJ1-2; no clear D gene. CDR3 size: 13 residues. Trimming shortened V by 1 base and J by 7 bases, and 10 bases separated the two germline ends. CDR1 and CDR2 (germline): SGHDN, FVKESK. The CDR3: CASSQVAQAGYTF. Here the CDR3 DNA reads TGTGCCAGCAGCCAAGTGGCCCAGGCTGGCTACACCTTC.

This clonotype was seen only a few times. The chain uses TRBV20-1 and TRBJ2-3; no clear D gene. Trimming cost V 6 bases and J 4 bases, with 11 bases left between them. Germline V gene sequence: CDR1 DFQATT, CDR2 SNEGSKA (reference sequence). The CDR3 is 12 residues long. The CDR3 DNA reads as TGCAGTGCCAGGCCTTCGGCAGATACGCAGTATTTT. Translating it yields CSARPSADTQYF.

The rearrangement uses TRBV20-1 and TRBJ2-4; TRBD2 is a possible D gene (6 bases). The germline V gene has CDR1 DFQATT and CDR2 SNEGSKA (reference sequence). The CDR3 has 18 residues. The V end lost 6 bases, the J end lost 1 base, and 25 bases lay between the germline ends. CDR3 protein: CSAEDRDLFGLAKNIQYF. The CDR3 DNA reads as TGCAGTGCAGAAGACCGGGACTTGTTTGGTCTTGCCAAAAACATTCAGTACTTC.

This clonotype was seen a few times. This rearrangement joins TRBV27 to TRBJ2-1, with 7 bases fitting TRBD1. Germline CDR1 is MNHEY and CDR2 is SMNVEV (reference sequence). V dropped 0 bases and J dropped 8; count of bases not matched to a gene: 4. The CDR3 is 14 amino acids. The CDR3 spells CASSLSTGLHEQFF. The CDR3 nucleotides read TGTGCCAGCAGTTTATCGACAGGGCTCCATGAGCAGTTCTTC.